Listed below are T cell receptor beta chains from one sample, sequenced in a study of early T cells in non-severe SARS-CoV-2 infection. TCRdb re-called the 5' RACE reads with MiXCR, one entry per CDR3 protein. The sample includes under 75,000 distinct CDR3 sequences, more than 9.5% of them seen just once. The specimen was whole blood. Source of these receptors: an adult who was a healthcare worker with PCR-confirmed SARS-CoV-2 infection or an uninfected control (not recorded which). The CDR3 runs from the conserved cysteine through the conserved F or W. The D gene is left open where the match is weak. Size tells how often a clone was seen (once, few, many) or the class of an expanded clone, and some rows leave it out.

CASSEAWGQETQYF,TGTGCCAGCAGTGAGGCTTGGGGCCAAGAGACCCAGTACTTC,many,.,TRBJ2-5,TRBV6-1
CASSLQGQGVPDTQYF,TGTGCCAGCAGCTTACAGGGACAGGGGGTCCCAGATACGCAGTATTTT,many,TRBD1,TRBJ2-3,TRBV7-3
CASSLGTGGQSYEQYF,TGTGCCAGCAGTTTAGGGACAGGGGGACAATCCTACGAGCAGTACTTC,.,TRBD1,TRBJ2-7,TRBV28
CSASRGGTEAFF,TGCAGTGCTAGTCGGGGAGGCACTGAAGCTTTCTTT,many,.,TRBJ1-1,TRBV20-1
CASSHKGGPMNTEAFF,TGTGCCAGCAGCCACAAGGGAGGACCTATGAACACTGAAGCTTTCTTT,.,.,TRBJ1-1,TRBV4-2
CSAREGLYEQYF,TGCAGTGCTAGAGAGGGACTCTACGAGCAGTACTTC,.,.,TRBJ2-7,TRBV20-1
CASSPGRTNTEAFF,TGTGCCAGCTCACCGGGACGGACTAACACTGAAGCTTTCTTT,.,.,TRBJ1-1,TRBV18
CASSWTGGSDTQYF,TGTGCCAGCTCATGGACAGGGGGTTCAGATACGCAGTATTTT,few,TRBD1,TRBJ2-3,TRBV18
CASSQDPGVNTEAFF,TGTGCCAGCAGCCAAGATCCAGGAGTGAACACTGAAGCTTTCTTT,few,.,TRBJ1-1,TRBV14
CASSWGGQANTGELFF,TGTGCCAGCAGTTGGGGGGGACAGGCGAACACCGGGGAGCTGTTTTTT,many,.,TRBJ2-2,TRBV28
CASSPTRQLMNTEAFF,TGTGCCAGCAGCCCAACCCGACAACTCATGAACACTGAAGCTTTCTTT,.,.,TRBJ1-1,TRBV11-2
CSVETGDRGPEQYF,TGCAGCGTTGAAACTGGAGACAGGGGACCCGAGCAGTACTTC,few,TRBD1,TRBJ2-7,TRBV29-1
CASSLYGGPNSYEQYF,TGTGCCAGCAGCTTATACGGCGGCCCGAACTCCTACGAGCAGTACTTC,.,.,TRBJ2-7,TRBV7-9
CATLGQRTYNEQFF,TGTGCCACCCTCGGACAGCGGACCTACAATGAGCAGTTCTTC,.,.,TRBJ2-1,TRBV25-1
CSVAGDSTDTQYF,TGCAGCGTTGCGGGTGATTCCACAGATACGCAGTATTTT,many,.,TRBJ2-3,TRBV29-1
CASSPGTSGRFTYEQYF,TGCGCCAGCAGCCCTGGGACTAGCGGGAGGTTCACCTACGAGCAGTACTTC,few,TRBD2,TRBJ2-7,TRBV5-1
CASSLDGGNEQFF,TGTGCCAGCAGCTTAGACGGAGGAAATGAGCAGTTCTTC,.,.,TRBJ2-1,TRBV7-2
CASTETSVSPETQYF,TGTGCCAGTACTGAAACTAGCGTAAGCCCAGAGACCCAGTACTTC,.,TRBD2,TRBJ2-5,TRBV19